This is a list of T cell receptor beta chains from one sample in a study of T cell responses to AZD1222 COVID-19 vaccine. Assay: immunoSEQ multiplex PCR; the TCRdb copy retains only in-frame clones and omits some. Of some 78,000 clones listed, 83% are singletons. Sequencing used peripheral blood, obtained 28 days after the second AZD1222 dose. These receptors came from an adult who received the AZD1222 COVID-19 vaccine. Both conserved end residues are part of each CDR3. Fields, in order: V gene, CDR3 protein.

>TRBV6-6
CASSPTLDRAHSYGYTF
>TRBV7-9
CASQEAGRDVDEQFF
>TRBV7-9
CASSTAGGNNEKLFF
>TRBV27
CASSLDRGRPGELFF
>TRBV4-3
CASSQGSANEKLFF
>TRBV7-7
CASSPTSGSTNEQFF
>TRBV5-4
CASSLDAPDTQYF
>TRBV2
CASRNRVRSGEKLFF
>TRBV6-5
CASSYSGQGSYEQYF
>TRBV5-6
CASSLRATEAFF
>TRBV28
CASTWENRETQYF
>TRBV7-3
CASSVQTGLGELFF
>TRBV18
CASSPPGHLGSNQPQHF
>TRBV12-3/TRBV12-4
CASSLGTIEKLFF
>TRBV30
CAWSVQGFGTQYF
>TRBV2
CASSEEGGSGDTQYF
>TRBV28
CASKGALVYEQYF
>TRBV28
CASTGGLMNTEAFF
>TRBV25-1
CASSLRSGSTDTQYF
>TRBV19
CASSIGQGLSPLHF
>TRBV5-6
CASSSGLAAYNEQFF
>TRBV28
CASRTTGTDYGYTF
>TRBV28
CASHISRVGQPQHF
>TRBV20-1
CSASRASYLGYQETQYF
>TRBV6-1
CASSEGVAGGPRKNEQFF
>TRBV7-3
CASSSNTGGAGYTF
>TRBV28
CASSLWVSGSNTYEQYF
>TRBV11-2
CASSSHTSGSYEQYF
>TRBV9
CASTQFYQETQYF
>TRBV28
CASRPGNQPQHF
>TRBV5-3
CARSGGREAFF
>TRBV27
CASSLIGGPESGELFF
>TRBV7-9
CASSLGSGRSDETQYF
>TRBV24-1
CATTPGGAGELFF
>TRBV14
CASSQGLLGSSPLHF
>TRBV21-1
CASSLNNEQFF
>TRBV19
CASSITETNTEAFF
>TRBV6-5
CASSSPSGNTIYF
>TRBV28
CASRGTGTSATQYF
>TRBV5-1
CASSLDWDGYTF